The 29 T cell receptor beta chains below come from one sample, sequenced in a study of T cells after yellow fever vaccination. TCRdb used MiXCR to reprocess the 5' RACE reads, holding one entry per CDR3 protein. The table lists more than 95,000 distinct CDR3 sequences, 7.2% of them singletons. The sequencing used CD4+ T cells sorted from PBMCs, collected around 45 days after the first yellow fever vaccination. Every receptor here comes from a man aged 18 to 35 who received the YFV17D yellow fever vaccine.

This clonotype was recorded a few times. This chain joins TRBV12-3 or TRBV12-4 and TRBJ1-6, with D uncertain. This CDR3 region has 14 residues. V gave up 5 bases and J gave up 9 bases, with 14 bases separating them. The CDR3 coding sequence is TGTGCCAGCAGTCCTACAAGAGGCGGTTCACCCCTCCACTTT. It codes for CASSPTRGGSPLHF.

This clonotype was seen ten or more times. V gene TRBV5-1 combines with J gene TRBJ2-5; no definite D call. CDR1 SGHRS and CDR2 YFSETQ come from the germline V gene. This CDR3 contains 12 residues. V lost 1 base to trimming and J lost 5 bases, with 6 bases between them. CDR3 amino acids: CASSLNSETQYF. The CDR3 DNA sequence: TGCGCCAGCAGCTTGAACTCGGAGACCCAGTACTTC.

This clonotype was counted ten times or more. V usage is TRBV7-2 and J usage is TRBJ1-2; D unresolved. Germline CDR1 SGHTA, CDR2 FQGNSA. This CDR3 region has 15 residues. V was trimmed by 3 bases and J by 4 bases, leaving 15 bases between them. Written as DNA, the CDR3 is TGTGCCAGCAGCTTTCAATCGGACGGGTTCTATGGCTACACCTTC. Its protein product is CASSFQSDGFYGYTF.

This clonotype was observed many times. CDR3 in amino acids: CASSPKWDQGPETQYF. In DNA form, the CDR3 reads TGTGCCAGCTCACCAAAGTGGGACCAGGGGCCAGAGACCCAGTACTTC. J is TRBJ2-5 and V is TRBV18, with D possibly being TRBD1 (6 bases). The germline V gene encodes CDR1 KGHSH and CDR2 LQKENI. This CDR3 contains 16 residues. The V end was cut by 2 bases, the J end by 4 bases, with 17 bases between.

The CDR3 nucleotides are TGTGCCAGCAGCTTGGAAGGTCTGCAGGAGACCCAGTACTTC. This translates into CASSLEGLQETQYF. V is TRBV5-5 and J is TRBJ2-5; D is uncertain. V lost 0 bases and J lost 5, with 11 bases in between. The germline V gene has CDR1 SGHKS and CDR2 YYEKEE (reference sequence). CDR3 length: 14 residues.

This clonotype was counted between two and nine times. The rearrangement links TRBV11-2 to TRBJ1-5, with TRBD1 as a possible D gene (5 bases). The V gene's germline CDR1 is SGHAT and CDR2 FQNNGV. The V end was cut by 0 bases, the J end by 4 bases, with 10 bases between. The CDR3 spans 15 residues. CDR3 loop: CASSLEPTENQPQHF. The CDR3 DNA is TGTGCCAGCAGCTTAGAACCGACAGAGAATCAGCCCCAGCATTTT.

This clonotype was recorded many times. The V and J genes are TRBV24-1 and TRBJ2-5; D unclear. Trimming shortened V by 3 bases and J by 5 bases, and 9 bases separated the two germline ends. Germline V gives CDR1 KGHDR, CDR2 SFDVKD. The CDR3 spans 13 residues. The CDR3 DNA is TGTGCCACCAGTGATGGTCCTACGGAGACCCAGTACTTC. Translating it yields CATSDGPTETQYF.

There are many counts of this clonotype. In DNA form, the CDR3 reads TGCGCCAGCAGCCAACTCACAGGGTCTCAAGAGACCCAGTACTTC. Translation: CASSQLTGSQETQYF. The chain links TRBV4-3 to TRBJ2-5; the D gene is possibly TRBD1 (6 bases). The ends were cut back, 2 bases at V and 2 bases at J, with 12 bases in the middle. The CDR3 contains 15 residues. In germline, CDR1 is LGHNA, CDR2 YSLEER.

About this clonotype: One end of the junction fails to match germline, which may point to a read error. CDR3 loop: CVSSLLASNHNEQFF. The CDR3 DNA sequence: TGTGTCAGCAGCTTACTGGCTAGCAACCACAATGAGCAGTTCTTC. This chain uses TRBV7-9 with TRBJ2-1; perhaps TRBD2 as D (5 bases). The V gene's germline CDR1 is SEHNR and CDR2 FQNEAQ (reference sequence). There are 15 residues in the CDR3.

The chain links TRBV15 to TRBJ1-4; D remains ambiguous. V lost 2 bases and J lost 0, with 4 bases in between. The CDR3 length is 14 residues. Germline V lookup: CDR1 LNHNV, CDR2 YYDKDF (reference sequence). DNA of the CDR3: TGTGCCACCAGCAGACAAGCAACTAATGAAAAACTGTTTTTT. Translating gives CATSRQATNEKLFF.

This clonotype appeared many times. The rearrangement links TRBV29-1 to TRBJ2-6; D may be TRBD1 (5 bases). Per the germline V gene, CDR1 is SQVTM and CDR2 is ANQGSEA. V shed 7 bases and J shed 0 bases, with 13 bases lying between them. The CDR3 is 15 amino acids. In nucleotides, the CDR3 is TGCAGCGATGGACAAGGCCCCTCTGGGGCCAACGTCCTGACTTTC. Translating it yields CSDGQGPSGANVLTF.

This clonotype occurred a few times. This chain links TRBV4-2 with TRBJ2-1, with D perhaps TRBD2 (6 bases). This CDR3 spans 16 amino acids. Trimming shortened V by 5 bases and J by 1 base, and 15 bases separated the two germline ends. The germline CDR1 and CDR2 sequences are LGHNA and YNFKEQ. The CDR3 sequence is CASSEAGTKSYNEQFF. The CDR3, as DNA: TGTGCCAGCAGCGAGGCGGGGACCAAATCCTACAATGAGCAGTTCTTC.

This clonotype appeared many times. This chain links TRBV20-1 with TRBJ2-3, with D possibly being TRBD2 (6 bases). Trimming cost V 1 base and J 7 bases, with 18 bases left between them. Looked up from germline, CDR1 is DFQATT and CDR2 is SNEGSKA (reference sequence). The CDR3 runs to 15 residues. CDR3 residues: CSARGRGAGFNTQYF. CDR3 DNA: TGCAGTGCTAGAGGGAGGGGTGCGGGTTTTAATACGCAGTATTTT.

Details on this clonotype: A much bigger clone sits one base away, suggesting this may be a read error. The genes are TRBV2 and TRBJ2-2; D is ambiguous. The length of the CDR3 is 15 residues. V was cut by 4 bases and J by 0 bases, with 9 bases left in between. Per the germline V gene, CDR1 is SNHLY and CDR2 is FYNNEI. The chain's CDR3 is CASSAESANTGELFF. In DNA, the CDR3 is TGTGCCAGCAGTGCAGAGAGCGCGAACACCGGGGAGCTGTTTTTT. Looking up the rest from reference TRBV2 and TRBJ2-2 gives the full variable domain: EPEVTQTPSHQVTQMGQEVILRCVPISNHLYFYWYRQILGQKVEFLVSFYNNEISEKSEIFDDQFSVERPDGSNFTLKIRSTKLEDSAMYFCASSAESANTGELFFGEGSRLTVL.

This clonotype showed up many times. This rearrangement joins TRBV10-3 to TRBJ2-2, with D possibly called TRBD1 or TRBD2 (5 bases each). The germline CDR1 and CDR2 sequences are ENHRY and SYGVKD. CDR3 size: 15 residues. Trimming removed 4 bases at V and 4 bases at J, with 13 bases between. In nucleotides, the CDR3 is TGTGCCATCAGTGGTGAGGGGCGACTCACCGGGGAGCTGTTTTTT. Residues: CAISGEGRLTGELFF.

At least ten counts were recorded for this clonotype. The genes are TRBV20-1 and TRBJ2-3; D might be TRBD2 (6 bases). From germline, CDR1 is DFQATT and CDR2 SNEGSKA (reference sequence). The V end was cut by 3 bases, the J end by 3 bases, with 13 bases between. The CDR3 is 14 amino acids. The CDR3 loop is CSARRRGRTDTQYF. The CDR3 region has the DNA TGCAGTGCTAGGCGGAGGGGCAGGACAGATACGCAGTATTTT.

This clonotype was detected many times. The V and J genes are TRBV28 and TRBJ2-3, with D possibly being TRBD1 (6 bases). Germline V CDR1 and CDR2: MDHEN, SYDVKM. V lost 5 bases, J lost 5 bases, and 32 bases lay in between. The CDR3 covers 20 residues. The CDR3 DNA reads TGTGCCAGCAGTCTTCACACCCTCCGGACAGTTAAATTGACACGAGATACGCAGTATTTT. Amino acid sequence: CASSLHTLRTVKLTRDTQYF.

The chain has TRBV6-2 or TRBV6-3 and TRBJ1-5; a weak D match, TRBD1 (6 bases). The germline V and J ends were trimmed by 6 bases and 7 bases, with 10 bases remaining between them. Germline assignment: CDR1 MNHEY and CDR2 SVGEGT. The CDR3 spans 12 residues. CDR3 region: CASRQGSQPQHF. For the CDR3, the DNA is TGTGCCAGCAGACAGGGAAGCCAGCCCCAGCATTTT.

This clonotype was counted many times. This rearrangement joins TRBV7-2 to TRBJ1-2; D uncertain. Germline V lookup: CDR1 SGHTA, CDR2 FQGNSA. The CDR3 totals 13 residues. V dropped 5 bases and J dropped 4 bases, with 11 bases sitting between them. Here the CDR3 reads CASSQYQSYGYTF. The CDR3 DNA reads TGTGCCAGCAGCCAATACCAAAGCTATGGCTACACCTTC.

There are many counts of this clonotype. This sequence joins TRBV4-3 and TRBJ2-2; D ambiguous. The germline V and J ends were trimmed by 0 bases and 7 bases, with 6 bases remaining between them. Germline values: CDR1 LGHNA, CDR2 YSLEER. CDR3 length equals 13 residues. CDR3 bases: TGCGCCAGCAGCCAAGATTTCAGCGGGGAGCTGTTTTTT. Its translation is CASSQDFSGELFF.

This clonotype has at least ten counts. The chain recombines TRBV7-2 with TRBJ2-3, with 14 positions matching TRBD2. CDR1 and CDR2 from the germline V gene are SGHTA and FQGNSA. Unmatched junction bases numbered 9, after V lost 5 bases and J lost 5 bases. This CDR3 contains 17 residues. CDR3 sequence: CASSPPGLAGGGDTQYF. The CDR3 bases are TGTGCCAGCAGCCCCCCCGGACTAGCGGGGGGTGGAGATACGCAGTATTTT.

The gene calls are TRBV4-3 and TRBJ2-2; D unresolved. Trimming cost V 3 bases and J 4 bases, with 9 bases left between them. The CDR3 length is 14 residues. The germline gives CDR1 LGHNA, CDR2 YSLEER. CDR3 region: CASSQTDRTGELFF. The DNA for the CDR3 is TGCGCCAGCAGCCAGACGGACCGCACCGGGGAGCTGTTTTTT.

This clonotype was counted only a few times. The chain has TRBV12-3 or TRBV12-4 and TRBJ2-7; D is unresolved. Trimming stripped 5 bases from V and 0 bases from J, with 8 bases between. The CDR3 is 13 amino acids. The CDR3 protein is CASSLELSYEQYF. CDR3 nucleotides: TGTGCCAGCAGTCTCGAACTCTCCTACGAGCAGTACTTC.

This clonotype was counted at least ten times. This chain connects TRBV5-1 to TRBJ2-3, with D perhaps matching TRBD2 (7 bases). The CDR3 loop spans 17 amino acids. Germline CDR1 and CDR2: SGHRS and YFSETQ. The V end lost 5 bases, the J end lost 3 bases, and 22 bases lay between the germline ends. The CDR3 region has the DNA TGCGCCAGCAGAAATGCGGGGGCCCCTCGAATTACAGATACGCAGTATTTT. This encodes CASRNAGAPRITDTQYF.

This clonotype was detected many times. The chain combines TRBV7-2 with TRBJ2-5; D uncertain. Per germline, CDR1 SGHTA and CDR2 FQGNSA. The CDR3 extends over 13 amino acids. The V and J ends lost 2 bases and 5 bases respectively, with 9 bases between them. CDR3 DNA sequence: TGTGCCAGCAGCTTATGGAGTCGTGAGACCCAGTACTTC. Translating gives CASSLWSRETQYF.

This clonotype appeared many times. The CDR3 nucleotides read TGCGCCAGCAGCTTGGCCCTGGGTGGGGGCGCGGGAGAGTCACCCCTCCACTTT. Translated, it gives CASSLALGGGAGESPLHF. The chain has TRBV5-1 and TRBJ1-6; possible D gene TRBD1, 6 bases. From germline, CDR1 is SGHRS and CDR2 YFSETQ. The CDR3 consists of 18 residues. Trimming stripped 0 bases from V and 10 bases from J, with 23 bases between.

This clonotype appeared many times. J is TRBJ2-5 and V is TRBV6-5, with 9 bases that match TRBD2. With V trimmed by 4 bases and J by 0 bases, 3 bases remained unmatched. Germline lookup yields CDR1 MNHEY and CDR2 SVGAGI. This CDR3 has 15 amino acids. Written as DNA, the CDR3 is TGTGCCAGCAGTTCGAGCGGGGGGTACCAAGAGACCCAGTACTTC. It specifies CASSSSGGYQETQYF.

There are many counts of this clonotype. The chain has TRBV5-1 and TRBJ2-1; possible D gene TRBD2, 5 bases. The CDR3 runs 13 residues. The germline V gene encodes CDR1 SGHRS and CDR2 YFSETQ. V dropped 5 bases and J dropped 9 bases, with 15 bases sitting between them. The CDR3 DNA reads as TGCGCCAGCAGTATGGTCGTCGGAGGTGAGCAGTTCTTC. This sequence encodes CASSMVVGGEQFF.

This clonotype has a count of ten or more. V usage is TRBV5-6 and J usage is TRBJ2-7; D unresolved. Trimming cost V 2 bases and J 4 bases, with 7 bases left between them. CDR1 and CDR2 (germline): SGHDT, YYEEEE. The CDR3 contains 12 residues. CDR3 DNA sequence: TGTGCCAGCAGCTTTGGCCCATACGAGCAGTACGTC. This codes for CASSFGPYEQYV.